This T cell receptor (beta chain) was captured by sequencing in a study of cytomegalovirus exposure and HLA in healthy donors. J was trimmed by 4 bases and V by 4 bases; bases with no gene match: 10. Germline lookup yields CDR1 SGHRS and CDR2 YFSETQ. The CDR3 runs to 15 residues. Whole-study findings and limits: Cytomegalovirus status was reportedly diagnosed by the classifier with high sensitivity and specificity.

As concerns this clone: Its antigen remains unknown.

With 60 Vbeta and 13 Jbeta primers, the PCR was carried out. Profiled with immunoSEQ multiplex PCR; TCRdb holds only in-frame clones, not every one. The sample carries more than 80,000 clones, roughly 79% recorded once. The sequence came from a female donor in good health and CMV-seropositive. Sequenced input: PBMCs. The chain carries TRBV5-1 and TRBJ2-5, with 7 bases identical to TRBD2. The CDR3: CASSQWRGRGETQYF. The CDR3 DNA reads TGCGCCAGCAGCCAGTGGCGGGGGAGGGGAGAGACCCAGTACTTC.